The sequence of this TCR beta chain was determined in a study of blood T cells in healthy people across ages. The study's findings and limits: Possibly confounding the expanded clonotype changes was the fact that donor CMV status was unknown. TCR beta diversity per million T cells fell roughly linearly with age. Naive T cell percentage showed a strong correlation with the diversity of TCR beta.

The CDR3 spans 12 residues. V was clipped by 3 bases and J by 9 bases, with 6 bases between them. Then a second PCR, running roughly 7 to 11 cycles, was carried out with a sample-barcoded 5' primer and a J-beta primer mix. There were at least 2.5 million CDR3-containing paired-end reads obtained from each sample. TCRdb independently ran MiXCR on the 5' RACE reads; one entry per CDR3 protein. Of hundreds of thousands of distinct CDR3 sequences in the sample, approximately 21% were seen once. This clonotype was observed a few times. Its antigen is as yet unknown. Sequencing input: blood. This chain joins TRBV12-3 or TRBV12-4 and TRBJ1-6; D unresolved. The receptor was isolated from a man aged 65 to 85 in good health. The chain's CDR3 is CASSFEFSPLHF. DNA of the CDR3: TGTGCCAGCAGTTTTGAGTTTTCACCCCTCCACTTT.